This TCR beta chain was recovered during a study of OX40 agonist ivuxolimab in advanced cancers. Libraries were prepared by immunoSEQ multiplex PCR; TCRdb keeps only in-frame clonotypes and omits some of them. Here the sample spans about 70,000 clones, approximately 82% being singletons. Per germline, CDR1 MDHEN and CDR2 SYDVKM. The CDR3 covers 15 residues. J lost 8 bases, V lost 1 base, and 8 bases had no gene match. This TCR derives from an adult with an advanced solid tumor such as melanoma, head and neck, liver or kidney cancer. Sequenced here: CD4+ or CD8+ T cells sorted from blood, sampled in a trial of the OX40 agonist ivuxolimab. This chain links TRBV28 with TRBJ1-2; 9 bases are a match to TRBD1. CDR3 sequence reads: CASSLLMGQGGGYTF. The CDR3 nucleotides read TGTGCCAGCAGTTTATTGATGGGACAGGGCGGCGGCTACACCTTC.